This T cell receptor (beta chain) came from a study of T cell repertoires in cytomegalovirus infection. The wider study: Public TCR beta signatures marked donors with CMV infection and the matching HLA.

Findings of the study overall: Carriers of CMV plus the relevant HLA were identified by cumulative public TCR beta family frequency. In two of eight donors, the top clonotype was HLA-C-restricted CMV-specific.

One entry per CDR3 protein results from TCRdb running MiXCR on the reads. This table has hundreds of thousands of distinct CDR3 sequences, roughly 30% appearing once. With regard to this clonotype: Its antigen is undetermined.

The material sequenced was PBMCs. This sequence originates from a human donor in good health (CMV status not recorded). Some clones in this sample may be carry-over from other donors' samples.

CDR3 in amino acids: CASSYSRNGSGGANVLTF. The CDR3 nucleotides read TGTGCCAGCAGTTACTCGAGAAATGGGTCTGGTGGGGCCAACGTCCTGACTTTC. V is TRBV6-2 or TRBV6-3 and J is TRBJ2-6, with no clear D. Germline V gene lookup returns CDR1 MNHEY and CDR2 SVGEGT. CDR3 length: 18 residues. The V end lost 0 bases, the J end lost 3 bases, and 15 bases lay between the germline ends.